This T cell receptor (beta chain) is drawn from a study of blood T cell repertoires in COVID-19. V was shortened by 6 bases and J by 2 bases, with 10 bases between the two germline ends. This CDR3 spans 13 amino acids. The assay was immunoSEQ multiplex PCR, and TCRdb's table has in-frame clones only and misses some. The table has 130,000 to 150,000 clones, more than 70% seen once. Material for sequencing was PBMCs or T cells enriched from blood (not recorded which). The clonotype was recovered from a man between 35 and 55 years old with acute COVID-19. The chain recombines TRBV12-3 or TRBV12-4 with TRBJ1-2; D gene unclear. CDR3 sequence (DNA): TGTGCCAGCAGAGCCGACATCAACTATGGCTACACCTTC. Protein product: CASRADINYGYTF.